Listed here are 30 T cell receptor beta chains from one sample, sequenced in a study of cytomegalovirus exposure and HLA in healthy donors (dated by TCRdb to between 2016 and 2019). Libraries came from the immunoSEQ multiplex PCR assay. The multiplex PCR relied on a mix of 60 forward primers for TCR Vbeta segments and 13 reverse primers for TCR Jbeta segments. As stored in TCRdb, this immuneACCESS dataset retains in-frame rearrangements with V and J assigned. A fraction of the clones does not appear; measured against another copy, unresolved V genes explain less than half of the discrepancy, and the remainder lacks a known reason. The sample yields more than 100,000 clones; 65% to 80% were counted once. Under 13% of the sample lies in the top ten. The sample was PBMCs. The receptors shown here come from a woman aged 18 to 35 in good health and CMV-seropositive.

The chain uses TRBV19 and TRBJ1-2; a weak D match, TRBD1 (5 bases). This CDR3 comprises 14 residues. Deletions cut 3 bases from V and 4 bases from J, with 12 bases between. Germline CDR1 LNHDA, CDR2 SQIVND (reference sequence). The chain's CDR3 is CASSMGLILYGYTF. As DNA, the CDR3 is TGTGCCAGTAGTATGGGACTTATCCTCTATGGCTACACCTTC.

V gene TRBV9 combines with J gene TRBJ2-1; TRBD2 is a possible D gene (6 bases). The CDR3 covers 14 residues. Trimming pared 3 bases from V and 5 bases from J, leaving 12 bases between. Germline loops: CDR1 SGDLS, CDR2 YYNGEE. The CDR3: CASSGGDFNNEQFF. CDR3 sequence (DNA): TGTGCCAGCAGCGGAGGGGACTTCAACAATGAGCAGTTCTTC. The whole variable domain, filled in from reference TRBV9 and TRBJ2-1, reads DSGVTQTPKHLITATGQRVTLRCSPRSGDLSVYWYQQSLDQGLQFLIQYYNGEERAKGNILERFSAQQFPDLHSELNLSSLELGDSALYFCASSGGDFNNEQFFGPGTRLTVL.

Details on this clone: The conserved final phenylalanine or tryptophan is absent from the CDR3, which likely points to a read error. The rearrangement joins TRBV7-2 to TRBJ1-1; TRBD1 matches at 7 bases. This CDR3 is built from 14 residues. The V segment lost 2 bases and the J segment 1 base; nucleotides outside the gene matches: 1. Germline CDR1 reads SGHTA; CDR2 reads FQGNSA. CDR3: CASSLRDRNTEAFL. Written as DNA, the CDR3 is TGTGCCAGCAGCTTACGGGACAGGAACACTGAAGCTTTCCTT.

The chain has TRBV19 and TRBJ1-2, with 10 bases matching TRBD1. The germline gives CDR1 LNHDA, CDR2 SQIVND (reference sequence). The CDR3 runs 13 residues. Trimming took 10 bases from V and 5 from J; bases not matched to a gene: 7. The CDR3 DNA sequence: TGTGCCACCCGACAGGGGGCACGTTATGGCTACACCTTC. Its protein is CATRQGARYGYTF.

The chain uses TRBV13 and TRBJ1-2; D unresolved. Germline CDR1 and CDR2: PRHDT and FYEKMQ (reference sequence). This CDR3 is built from 13 residues. Trimming removed 8 bases from V and 8 bases from J, with 18 bases in between. DNA for the CDR3: TGTGCCAGCGGCCCCTCTATGGCGGGGGGCTACACCTTC. Protein sequence: CASGPSMAGGYTF.

V gene TRBV7-9 combines with J gene TRBJ1-5; 11 bases match TRBD1. V lost 4 bases, J lost 5 bases, and 1 base stayed unmatched. Per the germline V gene, CDR1 is SEHNR and CDR2 is FQNEAQ (reference sequence). The CDR3 is made up of 14 amino acids. The CDR3: CASSWDRGDQPQHF. Written as DNA, the CDR3 is TGTGCCAGCAGCTGGGACAGGGGGGATCAGCCCCAGCATTTT. Full variable domain (missing parts from reference TRBV7-9 and TRBJ1-5): DTGVSQNPRHKITKRGQNVTFRCDPISEHNRLYWYRQTLGQGPEFLTYFQNEAQLEKSRLLSDRFSAERPKGSFSTLEIQRTEQGDSAMYLCASSWDRGDQPQHFGDGTRLSIL.

In regard to this clone: One end of the junction is discordant with germline, which a read error may explain. The chain uses TRBV19 and TRBJ2-7; the D is unclear. This CDR3 comprises 13 residues. In germline, CDR1 is LNHDA, CDR2 SQIVND (reference sequence). The CDR3 protein is CASSPLRGTSPLF. DNA of the CDR3: TGTGCCAGTAGTCCCCTTAGAGGCACCTCACCACTCTTC.

V usage is TRBV9 and J usage is TRBJ2-6, with D perhaps TRBD1 (6 bases). Germline values: CDR1 SGDLS, CDR2 YYNGEE. Trimming took off 1 base at V and 2 bases at J, with 22 bases between the two ends. This CDR3 has 20 amino acids. This CDR3 is CASSVYKGVHGGTGANVLTF. The CDR3 coding sequence is TGTGCCAGCAGCGTATATAAGGGGGTCCATGGGGGCACTGGGGCCAACGTCCTGACTTTC.

The gene calls are TRBV7-6 and TRBJ2-1, with 7 nucleotides matching TRBD2. CDR1 and CDR2 from the germline V gene are SGHVS and FNYEAQ. Trimming took 4 bases from V and 3 from J; bases not matched to a gene: 6. The length of the CDR3 is 15 residues. This CDR3 reads CASSSQRGGYNEQFF. DNA of the CDR3: TGTGCCAGCAGCTCGCAGCGGGGTGGCTACAATGAGCAGTTCTTC.

The chain recombines TRBV27 with TRBJ2-4; TRBD2 matches at 7 bases. Unmatched junction bases numbered 12, after V lost 4 bases and J lost 6 bases. Germline lookup yields CDR1 MNHEY and CDR2 SMNVEV (reference sequence). This CDR3 has 16 residues. DNA for the CDR3: TGTGCCAGCAGTTCATTAGACGTCGGGGAGGGAAACATTCAGTACTTC. Translating gives CASSSLDVGEGNIQYF.

Only a few counts were recorded for this clone. This CDR3 is CASSRTGENNEQFF. CDR3 nucleotides: TGCGCCAGCAGCCGCACCGGGGAAAACAATGAGCAGTTCTTC. The V gene is TRBV5-1, the J gene TRBJ2-1; the D gene is possibly TRBD2 (5 bases). The CDR3 sequence is 14 residues long. CDR1 is SGHRS and CDR2 is YFSETQ in the germline V gene. V was shortened by 4 bases and J by 5 bases, with 13 bases between the two germline ends.

This chain links TRBV5-1 with TRBJ2-5; D remains unclear. Judging by the DNA end, TRBJ2-7 fits better; the J call may be wrong. The CDR3 sequence is 11 residues long. Germline CDR1 is SGHRS and CDR2 is YFSETQ. The CDR3 DNA reads as TGCGCCAGCAGCTTCTCCTACGAGCAGTACTTC. It codes for CASSFSYEQYF.

The gene calls are TRBV2 and TRBJ2-5, with D perhaps TRBD2 (6 bases). The V and J ends lost 6 bases and 3 bases respectively, with 8 bases between them. The CDR3 is 12 residues long. Germline-derived CDR1 and CDR2 are SNHLY and FYNNEI. The CDR3 nucleotides read TGTGCCAGCAGCATAGCGGAAGAGACCCAGTACTTC. Translating gives CASSIAEETQYF. The full variable domain, rest sourced from reference TRBV2 and TRBJ2-5, is EPEVTQTPSHQVTQMGQEVILRCVPISNHLYFYWYRQILGQKVEFLVSFYNNEISEKSEIFDDQFSVERPDGSNFTLKIRSTKLEDSAMYFCASSIAEETQYFGPGTRLLVL.

The chain recombines TRBV5-5 with TRBJ2-7, with unresolved D. V gave up 1 base and J gave up 5 bases, with 4 bases separating them. The CDR3 totals 11 residues. Germline CDR1 SGHKS, CDR2 YYEKEE (reference sequence). CDR3 in DNA: TGTGCCAGCAGCTTGACAGACGAGCAGTACTTC. Translating gives CASSLTDEQYF.

The chain employs TRBV4-1 and TRBJ1-2; D unresolved. CDR3 size: 16 residues. The germline V gene has CDR1 MGHRA and CDR2 YSYEKL. Trimming cost V 3 bases and J 4 bases, with 18 bases left between them. CDR3 DNA sequence: TGCGCCAGCAGCCACGTTTCCAGTAGCTCAACCTATGGCTACACCTTC. Amino acids: CASSHVSSSSTYGYTF.

The chain employs TRBV19 and TRBJ1-5; D not resolved. Germline values: CDR1 LNHDA, CDR2 SQIVND (reference sequence). This CDR3 contains 14 residues. Between the trimmed V and J ends, which lost 5 bases and 3 bases, there was a span of 11 bases. CDR3 sequence (DNA): TGTGCCAGTAGTTTCGGGGAGACCAATCAGCCCCAGCATTTT. It translates to CASSFGETNQPQHF.

The chain links TRBV28 to TRBJ1-6; no reliable D call. This CDR3 region has 12 residues. V lost 3 bases, J lost 10 bases, and 7 bases lay in between. From germline, CDR1 is MDHEN and CDR2 SYDVKM. In nucleotides, the CDR3 is TGTGCCAGCAGTTTGGGCGGGTCACCCCTCCACTTT. This sequence encodes CASSLGGSPLHF.

In this sample, this clone turned up a few times. The rearrangement joins TRBV28 to TRBJ1-2, with 8 bases lining up with TRBD1. CDR1 and CDR2 (germline): MDHEN, SYDVKM. CDR3 length: 13 amino acids. With V trimmed by 5 bases and J by 5 bases, 4 bases remained unmatched. CDR3: CASSQTGEYGYTF. CDR3 nucleotide sequence: TGTGCCAGCAGTCAGACAGGGGAGTATGGCTACACCTTC.

The chain combines TRBV18 with TRBJ1-5; D unclear. Trimming stripped 3 bases from V and 8 bases from J, with 11 bases between. Germline-derived CDR1 and CDR2 are KGHSH and LQKENI. The CDR3 is made up of 13 amino acids. CDR3 amino acids: CASSPPAGKPQHF. The CDR3 region has the DNA TGTGCCAGCTCACCTCCGGCGGGAAAGCCCCAGCATTTT.

This clone was observed a single time. This sequence joins TRBV28 and TRBJ2-7, with TRBD2 matching over 7 bases. The CDR3 contains 14 residues. Trimming at V came to 6 bases and at J to 1 base, leaving 6 bases not matched to a gene. Germline assignment: CDR1 MDHEN and CDR2 SYDVKM. CDR3 sequence reads: CASRRPGGSYEQYF. As DNA, the CDR3 is TGTGCCAGCAGGAGACCGGGAGGTTCCTACGAGCAGTACTTC.

The chain carries TRBV7-3 and TRBJ2-7; D may be TRBD2 (5 bases). V gave up 2 bases and J gave up 2 bases, with 13 bases separating them. CDR1 is SGHTA, CDR2 FQGTGA, per germline. The CDR3 extends over 15 amino acids. The CDR3 here is CASSLSAASTYEQYF. CDR3 bases: TGTGCCAGCAGCTTATCAGCGGCGAGCACCTACGAGCAGTACTTC.

This clone was found a few times. V usage is TRBV5-1 and J usage is TRBJ2-7; 11 positions agree with TRBD1. In germline, CDR1 is SGHRS, CDR2 YFSETQ. V was pared by 4 bases and J by 3 bases, with 6 bases of the junction left unmatched. This CDR3 contains 15 residues. As DNA, the CDR3 is TGCGCCAGCAGCCTCAGGACAGGGGGCTTCTACGAGCAGTACTTC. Its translation is CASSLRTGGFYEQYF.

The J gene is TRBJ1-1, the V gene TRBV2; D call uncertain. The CDR3 extends over 14 amino acids. Trimming left V 1 base short and J 1 base short, with 7 bases between. Germline loops: CDR1 SNHLY, CDR2 FYNNEI. In nucleotides, the CDR3 is TGTGCCAGCAGTGAAGACATCAGGAACACTGAAGCTTTCTTT. Protein sequence: CASSEDIRNTEAFF. The whole variable domain, remainder taken from reference TRBV2 and TRBJ1-1, is EPEVTQTPSHQVTQMGQEVILRCVPISNHLYFYWYRQILGQKVEFLVSFYNNEISEKSEIFDDQFSVERPDGSNFTLKIRSTKLEDSAMYFCASSEDIRNTEAFFGQGTRLTVV.

This rearrangement joins TRBV9 to TRBJ2-5; D unclear. Looked up from germline, CDR1 is SGDLS and CDR2 is YYNGEE. V was trimmed by 4 bases and J by 7 bases, leaving 20 bases between them. The length of the CDR3 is 15 residues. CDR3 in amino acids: CASSPMGLSLGTQYF. The CDR3 DNA reads TGTGCCAGCAGCCCGATGGGCCTCTCGCTGGGGACCCAGTACTTC.

The rearrangement uses TRBV4-2 and TRBJ2-3; 9 nucleotides match TRBD1. The junction had 11 bases not matched to a gene; V was cut back by 3 bases and J by 4 bases. The CDR3 spans 17 residues. CDR1 LGHNA and CDR2 YNFKEQ come from the germline V gene. The CDR3 protein is CASSQGQGGGTSDTQYF. The DNA for the CDR3 is TGTGCCAGCAGCCAGGGACAGGGTGGGGGCACATCAGATACGCAGTATTTT.

The chain carries TRBV5-5 and TRBJ2-1; TRBD2 matches at 10 bases. Germline V lookup: CDR1 SGHKS, CDR2 YYEKEE (reference sequence). The CDR3 is made up of 14 amino acids. V lost 5 bases to trimming and J lost 3 bases; unmatched junction nucleotides: 2. The chain's CDR3 is CASRAGGFYNEQFF. The CDR3 bases are TGTGCCAGCAGAGCGGGAGGGTTCTACAATGAGCAGTTCTTC.

In this sample, this clone turned up a few times. The V and J genes are TRBV27 and TRBJ1-6; D may be TRBD1 (6 bases). There are 15 residues in the CDR3. CDR1 and CDR2 (germline): MNHEY, SMNVEV (reference sequence). With 5 bases removed from V and 8 bases from J, the gap between germline ends came to 16 bases. The CDR3: CASSHRQEADSPLHF. CDR3 DNA: TGTGCCAGCAGTCACCGACAGGAAGCGGATTCACCCCTCCACTTT.

This clone was counted between two and nine times. The V gene is TRBV10-3, the J gene TRBJ2-5, with 8 positions matching TRBD1. V shed 2 bases, J shed 5 bases, and the junction held 7 bases outside the gene matches. This CDR3 region has 15 residues. Looked up from germline, CDR1 is ENHRY and CDR2 is SYGVKD. The CDR3 DNA reads as TGTGCCATCAGTGAGGGGGCAGGGGGCTTTGAGACCCAGTACTTC. Translation: CAISEGAGGFETQYF.

V usage is TRBV7-2 and J usage is TRBJ2-1, with 7 bases that match TRBD2. The CDR3 contains 14 residues. Per the germline V gene, CDR1 is SGHTA and CDR2 is FQGNSA. The V and J ends lost 5 bases and 2 bases, in that order; junction bases with no gene match: 3. CDR3 amino acids: CASSPGTTYNEQFF. CDR3 bases: TGTGCCAGCAGCCCGGGGACTACCTACAATGAGCAGTTCTTC.

The genes are TRBV5-1 and TRBJ2-2; perhaps TRBD2 as D (5 bases). The CDR3 sequence is 16 residues long. V lost 1 base, J lost 1 base, and 11 bases lay in between. Germline V lookup: CDR1 SGHRS, CDR2 YFSETQ. CDR3 in amino acids: CASSLWLAENTGELFF. The CDR3 region has the DNA TGCGCCAGCAGCTTGTGGCTAGCTGAGAACACCGGGGAGCTGTTTTTT. Drawing the rest from reference TRBV5-1 and TRBJ2-2, the complete variable domain is KAGVTQTPRYLIKTRGQQVTLSCSPISGHRSVSWYQQTPGQGLQFLFEYFSETQRNKGNFPGRFSGRQFSNSRSEMNVSTLELGDSALYLCASSLWLAENTGELFFGEGSRLTVL.